This T cell receptor beta chain emerged from a study of CD4 T cells in relation to SARS-CoV-2 and coronaviruses. Clones were sequenced by immunoSEQ multiplex PCR, and TCRdb holds only the in-frame ones, with some missing. The sample lists 60,000 to 75,000 clones; approximately 95% were seen once. This CDR3 has 14 amino acids. The V end was cut by 0 bases, the J end by 5 bases, with 11 bases between. Germline V gene data show CDR1 as SGHNT and CDR2 as YYREEE (reference sequence). CD4+ T cells from unexposed donors were obtained before the COVID-19 pandemic (2011-2018). CD4 enrichment then naive enrichment separated naive from memory CD4+ cells.

The origin of this receptor is a human donor in good health. The rearrangement joins TRBV5-4 to TRBJ2-5; perhaps TRBD1 as D (6 bases). The sample consisted of naive CD4+ T cells from PBMCs. Stated subset: naive CD4+ T cells isolated by negative enrichment. In DNA form, the CDR3 reads TGTGCCAGCAGCTTGGAAACAGGGTTCGAGACCCAGTACTTC. Translating it yields CASSLETGFETQYF.